This TCR beta chain comes out of a study of T cell repertoires in cytomegalovirus infection. Study background: From public TCR beta signatures came an indication of both CMV infection and matching HLA type.

This clonotype was recorded many times. In TCRdb, the reads were re-called with MiXCR into one record per CDR3 protein. The sample contains over 90,000 distinct CDR3 sequences, 16% of which appear only once. This CDR3 has 16 amino acids. Trimming at V came to 6 bases and at J to 5 bases, leaving 12 bases not matched to a gene. The sequencing sample was made of PBMCs. The sequence derives from a human donor in good health (CMV status not recorded). Some clones in this sample may be carry-over from other donors' samples. This chain links TRBV12-3 or TRBV12-4 with TRBJ1-1; the match to TRBD1 covers 10 bases. The CDR3 region has the DNA TGTGCCAGCAGCCGGGACAGGGGCCTCTCTGGGACTGAAGCTTTCTTT. Translation: CASSRDRGLSGTEAFF.